This T cell receptor (beta chain) was sequenced for a study of T cell changes during pregnancy in multiple sclerosis. The junction had 2 bases not matched to a gene; V was cut back by 5 bases and J by 3 bases. This CDR3 region has 14 residues. The germline V gene encodes CDR1 SEHNR and CDR2 FQNEAQ (reference sequence). Repertoires were generated with immunoSEQ multiplex PCR, while TCRdb's copy carries only in-frame clones and drops some. Of 35,000 to 50,000 clones listed, over 85% are singletons. The TCR originated in a female donor with multiple sclerosis, enrolled in a pregnancy study. This sequence joins TRBV7-9 and TRBJ1-4; 8 bases are a match to TRBD1. This material consisted of CD4+ T cells from peripheral blood mononuclear cells, taken in the first trimester of pregnancy. In DNA form, the CDR3 reads TGTGCCAGCAGCGGACAGGGACCTAATGAAAAACTGTTTTTT. Its protein is CASSGQGPNEKLFF.